This is a list of T cell receptor beta chains from one sample in a study of T-cell memory formation after mild COVID-19. Each CDR3 protein is one row after TCRdb ran MiXCR on the 5' RACE reads. This table holds about 160,000 distinct CDR3 sequences, roughly 28% found once. The source material was PBMCs or a T cell subset sorted from them (not recorded which). The origin of the receptors is an adult woman who had mild COVID-19 (a few samples of this study predate the infection). Cell type and time point are not known. The CDR3 runs from the conserved cysteine through the conserved F or W. A D gene is named only where the DNA matches it firmly. Clone size is stated in some rows and not others, as once, few, many or a class when expanded.

v_call	d_call	clone_size	j_call	cdr3_length	cdr3_nt	cdr3_aa
TRBV28	TRBD2	-	TRBJ2-3	16	TGTGCCAGCAGTCCCCGGCTAGCGGTACTAACAGATACGCAGTATTTT	CASSPRLAVLTDTQYF
TRBV12-3/TRBV12-4	TRBD1	few	TRBJ2-1	19	TGTGCCAGCAGTAGCATTCTCCCCGCCGGGACAGATCGCTACAATGAGCAGTTCTTC	CASSSILPAGTDRYNEQFF
TRBV27	TRBD2	few	TRBJ2-2	17	TGTGCCAGCAGTTTTATCTGGAGCGGGGGGGCCCCCGGGGAGCTGTTTTTT	CASSFIWSGGAPGELFF
TRBV4-1	-	few	TRBJ2-1	15	TGCGCCAGCAGCCAAAATCTGGGTGGGGGTGGTGAGCAGTTCTTC	CASSQNLGGGGEQFF
TRBV9	-	-	TRBJ2-3	18	TGTGCCAGCAGCCTAGTCGGTCCCCGGTCGGGGGGCACAGATACGCAGTATTTT	CASSLVGPRSGGTDTQYF
TRBV19	TRBD2	few	TRBJ2-2	16	TGTGCCAGTATGGGCGCGGGAGGGCCGGCCACCGGGGAGCTGTTTTTT	CASMGAGGPATGELFF
TRBV7-9	-	-	TRBJ2-1	13	TGTGCCAGCAGCTTAGCGGCGGACAATGAGCAGTTCTTC	CASSLAADNEQFF
TRBV29-1	TRBD2	many	TRBJ2-1	12	TGCAGCGTGGGACTAGGGGTCCATGAGCAGTTCTTC	CSVGLGVHEQFF
TRBV5-1	TRBD1	few	TRBJ2-7	14	TGCGCCAGCAGCACGACAGGGGGCCTCGACGAGCAGTACTTC	CASSTTGGLDEQYF
TRBV20-1	-	-	TRBJ2-7	13	TGCAGTGCTAGGGAATCGGGGACCTACGAGCAGTACTTC	CSARESGTYEQYF
TRBV29-1	TRBD1	few	TRBJ1-1	14	TGCAGCGTTCTGCTGGGGACAGTTAACACTGAAGCTTTCTTT	CSVLLGTVNTEAFF
TRBV24-1	-	few	TRBJ2-1	13	TGTGCCACCAGTGGCCTGACTGAGACGAAACAGTTCTTC	CATSGLTETKQFF
TRBV6-2/TRBV6-3	-	few	TRBJ2-7	14	TGTGCCAGCAGCCCCTCGGTCCGCTACTACGAGCAGTACTTC	CASSPSVRYYEQYF
TRBV3-1	-	few	TRBJ1-1	14	TGTGCCAGCAGCAAGGGCGAGTTGAGGACTGAAGCTTTCTTT	CASSKGELRTEAFF
TRBV10-3	TRBD2	few	TRBJ2-4	14	TGTGCCATCAGCGGGGGGGACACCGAAAACATTCAGTACTTC	CAISGGDTENIQYF
TRBV6-6	-	-	TRBJ2-6	15	TGTGCCAGCCTAGTCCAGGGAACTGGGGCCAACGTCCTGACTTTC	CASLVQGTGANVLTF
TRBV6-1	-	-	TRBJ1-5	15	TGTGCCAGCAACGACAGACTCGAGGCCCGGCAGCCCCAGCATTTT	CASNDRLEARQPQHF
TRBV12-3/TRBV12-4	-	few	TRBJ2-4	13	TGTGCCAGCACCGTATCAGCCAAAAACATTCAGTACTTC	CASTVSAKNIQYF
TRBV18	-	-	TRBJ2-7	15	TGTGCCAGCTCACCACCGGGACTTCCTTCTAACGAGCAGTACTTC	CASSPPGLPSNEQYF
TRBV5-1	-	-	TRBJ2-2	14	TGCGCCAGCAGCTTGGCGGCGGTCACCGGGGAGCTGTTTTTT	CASSLAAVTGELFF
TRBV7-8	TRBD2	-	TRBJ2-1	16	TGTGCCAGCCGGAAGAAGCGGGGGGCCAACTACAATGAGCAGTTCTTC	CASRKKRGANYNEQFF
TRBV29-1	-	-	TRBJ2-1	13	TGCAGCGTTGCCCGGGGACTGAACAATGAGCAGTTCTTC	CSVARGLNNEQFF
TRBV4-2	-	-	TRBJ1-1	14	TGTGCCAGCAGCCATGTTACAGAGAACACTGAAGCTTTCTTT	CASSHVTENTEAFF
TRBV24-1	TRBD2	-	TRBJ2-3	16	TGTGCCACCAGTGACGGACTAGCGGGAGGGGTCGATACGCAGTATTTT	CATSDGLAGGVDTQYF
TRBV5-8	-	-	TRBJ2-1	15	TGTGCCAGCAGCTTGGACAGGCTCCCCTACAATGAGCAGTTCTTC	CASSLDRLPYNEQFF
TRBV5-1	TRBD2	-	TRBJ2-3	15	TGCGCCAGCAGCCTTCTCGGGGGGGCCACAGATACGCAGTATTTT	CASSLLGGATDTQYF